The 29 T cell receptor beta chains presented below share a single source sample, sequenced in a study of T cell responses to AZD1222 COVID-19 vaccine. Sequencing used immunoSEQ multiplex PCR; TCRdb keeps in-frame clones, though not all of them. The table shows nearly 35,000 clones, with approximately 86% occurring only once. The material sequenced was peripheral blood, taken on day 0 of AZD1222 vaccination. The source of these receptors is an adult in good health.

DNA for the CDR3: TGTGCCAGCACCCGGGGGGGGAGTTATGGCTACACCTTC. It yields the protein CASTRGGSYGYTF. This chain links TRBV7-9 with TRBJ1-2, with D possibly matching TRBD1 (5 bases). This CDR3 is 13 amino acids long. The V gene lost 7 bases and the J gene lost 5 bases, with 14 bases spanning the gap. Germline CDR1 reads SEHNR; CDR2 reads FQNEAQ (reference sequence).

The rearrangement joins TRBV27 to TRBJ2-4, with D perhaps being TRBD1 or TRBD2 (6 bases each). This CDR3 region has 15 residues. The germline V gene has CDR1 MNHEY and CDR2 SMNVEV (reference sequence). Trimming left V 6 bases short and J 3 bases short, with 15 bases between. In DNA form, the CDR3 reads TGTGCCAGCAGCGGAGGGGGGCTAGGCAAAAACATTCAGTACTTC. This sequence encodes CASSGGGLGKNIQYF.

CDR3 DNA sequence: TGTGCCAGCAGCTTAAGGGCAGGGGGCTTACGAGAGCAGTACTTC. It specifies CASSLRAGGLREQYF. The chain uses TRBV7-3 and TRBJ2-7, with 8 bases aligning to TRBD1. V lost 1 base to trimming and J lost 7 bases; unmatched junction nucleotides: 9. Germline CDR1 SGHTA, CDR2 FQGTGA. This CDR3 has 15 residues. The full variable domain, rest sourced from reference TRBV7-3 and TRBJ2-7, is GAGVSQTPSNKVTEKGKYVELRCDPISGHTALYWYRQSLGQGPEFLIYFQGTGAADDSGLPNDRFFAVRPEGSVSTLKIQRTERGDSAVYLCASSLRAGGLREQYFGPGTRLTVT.

The chain uses TRBV28 and TRBJ1-2; D is ambiguous. This CDR3 region has 14 residues. Per the germline V gene, CDR1 is MDHEN and CDR2 is SYDVKM. Trimming pared 7 bases from V and 2 bases from J, leaving 14 bases between. The CDR3: CASISPARNYGYTF. Written as DNA, the CDR3 is TGTGCCAGCATCTCCCCGGCCAGGAACTATGGCTACACCTTC.

This chain uses TRBV6-1 with TRBJ1-2, with a tentative D call TRBD1 (5 bases). CDR3 length equals 14 residues. Germline V lookup: CDR1 MNHNS, CDR2 SASEGT. Between the trimmed V and J ends, which lost 8 bases and 5 bases, there was a span of 18 bases. The CDR3 loop reads CASSPGGTAYGYTF. In DNA form, the CDR3 reads TGTGCCAGCTCCCCTGGGGGGACGGCTTATGGCTACACCTTC.

This rearrangement joins TRBV29-1 to TRBJ1-2; 7 positions agree with TRBD1. CDR1 is SQVTM, CDR2 ANQGSEA, per germline. The CDR3 loop spans 15 amino acids. V lost 4 bases, J lost 2 bases, and 10 bases stayed unmatched. CDR3 residues: CSVVRGQAANYGYTF. The DNA for the CDR3 is TGCAGCGTTGTCCGCGGACAGGCAGCAAACTATGGCTACACCTTC.

J is TRBJ1-6 and V is TRBV7-9; D perhaps matches TRBD1 (5 bases). V was trimmed by 5 bases and J by 0 bases, leaving 11 bases between them. CDR3 length: 16 residues. The germline gives CDR1 SEHNR, CDR2 FQNEAQ (reference sequence). The CDR3 coding sequence is TGTGCCAGCAGCCCCCAGGGAGGCTCCTATAATTCACCCCTCCACTTT. It translates to CASSPQGGSYNSPLHF.

The V gene is TRBV19, the J gene TRBJ1-1; 10 nucleotides align to TRBD1. Germline V gives CDR1 LNHDA, CDR2 SQIVND (reference sequence). The trim removed 5 bases at V and 5 bases at J, leaving 5 bases unmatched. The CDR3 runs to 14 residues. The CDR3 DNA reads as TGTGCCAGTAGTCTGGGACAGGGGAGAACTGAAGCTTTCTTT. Encoded protein: CASSLGQGRTEAFF. The full variable domain, with the rest looked up from reference TRBV19 and TRBJ1-1, is DGGITQSPKYLFRKEGQNVTLSCEQNLNHDAMYWYRQDPGQGLRLIYYSQIVNDFQKGDIAEGYSVSREKKESFPLTVTSAQKNPTAFYLCASSLGQGRTEAFFGQGTRLTVV.

This chain uses TRBV5-1 with TRBJ2-3, with D perhaps assigned TRBD1 or TRBD2 (6 bases each). Germline V gene sequence: CDR1 SGHRS, CDR2 YFSETQ. This CDR3 contains 13 residues. Trimming took 4 bases from V and 2 from J, leaving 8 bases between them. This CDR3 reads CASSGGLTDTQYF. The CDR3 nucleotides read TGCGCCAGCAGCGGGGGGCTCACAGATACGCAGTATTTT. Looking up the rest from reference TRBV5-1 and TRBJ2-3 gives the full variable domain: KAGVTQTPRYLIKTRGQQVTLSCSPISGHRSVSWYQQTPGQGLQFLFEYFSETQRNKGNFPGRFSGRQFSNSRSEMNVSTLELGDSALYLCASSGGLTDTQYFGPGTRLTVL.

The chain has TRBV28 and TRBJ1-2; 8 nucleotides agree with TRBD1. The V and J ends lost 10 bases and 4 bases, in that order; junction bases with no gene match: 2. CDR1 is MDHEN, CDR2 SYDVKM, per germline. CDR3 size: 11 residues. The CDR3 nucleotides are TGTGCCATCACAGGGGGCTATGGCTACACCTTC. Protein product: CAITGGYGYTF.

The chain carries TRBV6-5 and TRBJ2-3; D is unclear. Trimming stripped 6 bases from V and 4 bases from J, with 14 bases between. The CDR3 covers 14 residues. CDR1 and CDR2 (germline): MNHEY, SVGAGI. This CDR3 reads CASSTGQDPDTQYF. CDR3 nucleotides: TGTGCCAGCAGCACCGGGCAGGACCCAGATACGCAGTATTTT.

The chain has TRBV24-1 and TRBJ1-2; a possible D gene is TRBD1 (6 bases). The CDR3 extends over 17 amino acids. V was trimmed by 4 bases and J by 8 bases, leaving 25 bases between them. The germline V gene has CDR1 KGHDR and CDR2 SFDVKD. The CDR3 DNA follows: TGTGCCACCAGTGAGGTTGGTTCATCTAGGGGGGCCCGGGGCTACACCTTC. Encoded protein: CATSEVGSSRGARGYTF.

The chain combines TRBV5-4 with TRBJ1-1; the D gene is possibly TRBD1 (6 bases). The length of the CDR3 is 14 residues. Trimming cost V 3 bases and J 4 bases, with 13 bases left between them. The germline V gene has CDR1 SGHNT and CDR2 YYREEE (reference sequence). The CDR3 nucleotides are TGTGCCAGCAGCTCCGCCAGGGGAGCCACTGAAGCTTTCTTT. It encodes CASSSARGATEAFF.

The chain recombines TRBV28 with TRBJ1-1; no clear D gene. This CDR3 has 15 amino acids. V was clipped by 5 bases and J by 1 base, with 14 bases between them. Germline V gene sequence: CDR1 MDHEN, CDR2 SYDVKM. In DNA, the CDR3 is TGTGCCAGCAGTCACCGACAAGGGAGGAACACTGAAGCTTTCTTT. It codes for CASSHRQGRNTEAFF.

This clone was picked up a small number of times. V is TRBV7-9 and J is TRBJ1-2, with 7 bases matching TRBD1. Losses at the gene ends were 2 bases for V and 2 bases for J; bases not matched to a gene: 2. Germline CDR1 and CDR2: SEHNR and FQNEAQ (reference sequence). The CDR3 loop spans 14 amino acids. The CDR3 DNA follows: TGTGCCAGCAGCTTACAGGGACAGAACTATGGCTACACCTTC. Protein product: CASSLQGQNYGYTF. The complete variable domain, with remaining parts taken from reference TRBV7-9 and TRBJ1-2, reads DTGVSQNPRHKITKRGQNVTFRCDPISEHNRLYWYRQTLGQGPEFLTYFQNEAQLEKSRLLSDRFSAERPKGSFSTLEIQRTEQGDSAMYLCASSLQGQNYGYTFGSGTRLTVV.

This clone was seen a single time. The J gene is TRBJ1-2, the V gene TRBV6-5; 8 bases align to TRBD1. The germline CDR1 and CDR2 sequences are MNHEY and SVGAGI. V lost 2 bases to trimming and J lost 7 bases; unmatched junction nucleotides: 3. This CDR3 comprises 13 residues. CDR3 nucleotide sequence: TGTGCCAGCAGTTACAGGACAGGGTCTGGCTACACCTTC. It yields the protein CASSYRTGSGYTF.

DNA of the CDR3: TGTGCCACAGGGGCCCTAAGTAATTCACCCCTCCACTTT. As protein: CATGALSNSPLHF. The chain couples TRBV2 to TRBJ1-6, with D possibly matching TRBD1 (6 bases). Trimming shortened V by 10 bases and J by 6 bases, and 13 bases separated the two germline ends. Germline-derived CDR1 and CDR2 are SNHLY and FYNNEI. The CDR3 has 13 residues.

This rearrangement joins TRBV11-3 to TRBJ1-1; TRBD1 agrees at 7 bases. The ends lost 4 bases at V and 5 bases at J; junction bases unmatched: 4. Germline V gene sequence: CDR1 SGHNT, CDR2 YENEEA. The CDR3 contains 13 residues. The CDR3 is CASSSGGGTEAFF. In nucleotides, the CDR3 is TGTGCCAGCAGCTCAGGGGGGGGTACTGAAGCTTTCTTT.

The rearrangement links TRBV19 to TRBJ2-5; either TRBD1 or TRBD2 may fit D (5 bases each). Looked up from germline, CDR1 is LNHDA and CDR2 is SQIVND (reference sequence). With 4 bases removed from V and 5 bases from J, the gap between germline ends came to 14 bases. The CDR3 totals 14 residues. As DNA, the CDR3 is TGTGCCAGTAGTACCTGGGGGTTGGGGGAGACCCAGTACTTC. Translated, it gives CASSTWGLGETQYF.

Only one count was recorded for this clone. The chain combines TRBV3-1 (or the pseudogene TRBV3-2) with TRBJ2-2; D gene uncertain. Germline V gene data show CDR1 as LGHDT and CDR2 as YNNKEL (reference sequence). The V end lost 5 bases, the J end lost 7 bases, and 17 bases lay between the germline ends. The CDR3 is 15 residues long. The CDR3 DNA sequence: TGTGCCAGCAGCATGACTCGCTGGGTGGGCGGGGAGCTGTTTTTT. Translated, it gives CASSMTRWVGGELFF.

The chain recombines TRBV14 with TRBJ1-2; 8 bases fit TRBD1. The V segment lost 2 bases and the J segment 4 bases; nucleotides outside the gene matches: 12. This CDR3 spans 17 amino acids. The germline V gene encodes CDR1 SGHDN and CDR2 FVKESK. Here the CDR3 reads CASSQRITGGFGYGYTF. The CDR3 DNA sequence: TGTGCCAGCAGCCAAAGGATCACAGGGGGTTTTGGCTATGGCTACACCTTC.

The V and J genes are TRBV4-3 and TRBJ1-4; D may be TRBD1 (5 bases). Per the germline V gene, CDR1 is LGHNA and CDR2 is YSLEER. The CDR3 totals 15 residues. Trimming stripped 1 base from V and 4 bases from J, with 10 bases between. Written as DNA, the CDR3 is TGCGCCAGCAGCCAAGCAGCGGGGGTTAATGAAAAACTGTTTTTT. This gives the protein CASSQAAGVNEKLFF.

This clone has just one count. This chain joins TRBV6-6 and TRBJ1-6; no clear D gene. Germline V lookup: CDR1 MNHNY, CDR2 SVGAGI (reference sequence). This CDR3 has 15 amino acids. V lost 2 bases, J lost 5 bases, and 10 bases lay in between. The CDR3 DNA reads as TGTGCCAGCAGTTACCGGTCAGCCGATAATTCACCCCTCCACTTT. Residues: CASSYRSADNSPLHF.

The chain couples TRBV7-2 to TRBJ2-1; D call uncertain. The CDR3 runs to 14 residues. Trimming removed 4 bases at V and 1 base at J, with 8 bases between. Germline loops: CDR1 SGHTA, CDR2 FQGNSA. The DNA of the CDR3 is TGTGCCAGCAGCTCCCGGACGTCCTACAATGAGCAGTTCTTC. Protein: CASSSRTSYNEQFF. Based on the CDR3 plus reference TRBV7-2 and TRBJ2-1, the full variable domain is GAGVSQSPSNKVTEKGKDVELRCDPISGHTALYWYRQSLGQGLEFLIYFQGNSAPDKSGLPSDRFSAERTGGSVSTLTIQRTQQEDSAVYLCASSSRTSYNEQFFGPGTRLTVL.

V and J are TRBV5-4 and TRBJ1-1; 7 nucleotides line up with TRBD1. The CDR3 consists of 15 residues. Trimming removed 5 bases from V and 0 bases from J; junction bases left unmatched: 7. The germline V gene has CDR1 SGHNT and CDR2 YYREEE (reference sequence). CDR3 amino acids: CASRGGGGMNTEAFF. DNA of the CDR3: TGTGCCAGCAGGGGCGGAGGGGGCATGAACACTGAAGCTTTCTTT.

The chain carries TRBV5-1 and TRBJ2-2, with D uncertain. Trimming pared 0 bases from V and 7 bases from J, leaving 7 bases between. Germline V gene sequence: CDR1 SGHRS, CDR2 YFSETQ. This CDR3 is built from 13 residues. The CDR3 nucleotides read TGCGCCAGCAGCTTGGCTTTTGTCGGGGAGCTGTTTTTT. This translates into CASSLAFVGELFF.

The rearrangement joins TRBV9 to TRBJ2-7; tentatively, D is TRBD1 or TRBD2 (6 bases each). V dropped 7 bases and J dropped 4 bases, with 21 bases sitting between them. Germline V gene data show CDR1 as SGDLS and CDR2 as YYNGEE. The CDR3 totals 15 residues. The CDR3 nucleotides read TGTGCCAGCTCAAAAGGGGGGACCTCGCTATACGAGCAGTACTTC. Encoded protein: CASSKGGTSLYEQYF.

The CDR3: CASSLVRGSEAFF. As DNA, the CDR3 is TGTGCCAGCAGCCTCGTTAGGGGATCTGAAGCTTTCTTT. The J gene is TRBJ1-1, the V gene TRBV7-8, with a possible D match to TRBD1 (5 bases). The CDR3 has 13 residues. V lost 5 bases and J lost 6, with 13 bases in between. Germline lookup yields CDR1 SGHVS and CDR2 FQNEAQ.

The chain recombines TRBV3-1 (or the pseudogene TRBV3-2) with TRBJ1-5; no reliable D call. Trimming stripped 3 bases from V and 0 bases from J, with 3 bases between. The CDR3 has 13 residues. The germline V gene encodes CDR1 LGHDT and CDR2 YNNKEL (reference sequence). Here the CDR3 DNA reads TGTGCCAGCAGCCAGCATAGCAATCAGCCCCAGCATTTT. Translated: CASSQHSNQPQHF.